The clone carrying this TCR beta chain was counted ten times or more. The antigen remains undetermined. TCR beta CDR3 regions were amplified from RNA transcripts. Using the HTBI primer set, a first-round RT-PCR was run on the TCR CDR3. TCRdb reprocessed the multiplex PCR reads via MiXCR and lists one record per CDR3 protein. The table has hundreds of thousands of distinct CDR3 sequences, roughly 14% seen once; the top ten hold roughly 13%. The data were taken from a study of T cells in Graves' hyperthyroidism and ophthalmopathy. The overall study: It was at initial diagnosis, before any treatment, that peripheral blood was collected. General study points: Blood also held most thyroid clonotypes expanded beyond 0.001.

The CDR3 is 16 residues long. V gave up 2 bases and J gave up 4 bases, with 18 bases separating them. The germline V gene has CDR1 MNHNY and CDR2 SVGAGI (reference sequence). Exclusion followed for patients with uncontrolled infection, other autoimmune disease, pregnancy or lactation. The specimen was blood. The origin of this receptor is a man between 18 and 29 years old with Graves' ophthalmopathy. The chain has TRBV6-6 and TRBJ2-7; no firm D call. CDR3 sequence: CASSYGGLPPLYEQYF. CDR3 nucleotides: TGTGCCAGCAGTTACGGTGGCCTTCCCCCATTATACGAGCAGTACTTC.